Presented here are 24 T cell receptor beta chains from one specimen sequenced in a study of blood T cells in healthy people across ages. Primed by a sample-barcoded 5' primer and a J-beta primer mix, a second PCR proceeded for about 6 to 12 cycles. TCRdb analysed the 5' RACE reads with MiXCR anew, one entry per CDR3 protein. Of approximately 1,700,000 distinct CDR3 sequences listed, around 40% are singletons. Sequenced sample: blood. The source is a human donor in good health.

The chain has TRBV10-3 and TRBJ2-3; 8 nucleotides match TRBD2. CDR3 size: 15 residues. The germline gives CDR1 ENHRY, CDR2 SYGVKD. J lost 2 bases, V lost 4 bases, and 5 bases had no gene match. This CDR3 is CAISGGLVVTDTQYF. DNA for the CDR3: TGTGCCATCAGTGGGGGACTAGTGGTCACAGATACGCAGTATTTT.

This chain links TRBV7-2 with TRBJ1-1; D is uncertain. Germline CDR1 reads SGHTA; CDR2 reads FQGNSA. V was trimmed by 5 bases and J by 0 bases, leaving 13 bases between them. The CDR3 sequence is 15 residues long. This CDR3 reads CASSARQAMNTEAFF. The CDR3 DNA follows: TGTGCCAGCAGCGCCCGGCAGGCCATGAACACTGAAGCTTTCTTT. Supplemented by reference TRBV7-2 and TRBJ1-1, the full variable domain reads GAGVSQSPSNKVTEKGKDVELRCDPISGHTALYWYRQSLGQGLEFLIYFQGNSAPDKSGLPSDRFSAERTGGSVSTLTIQRTQQEDSAVYLCASSARQAMNTEAFFGQGTRLTVV.

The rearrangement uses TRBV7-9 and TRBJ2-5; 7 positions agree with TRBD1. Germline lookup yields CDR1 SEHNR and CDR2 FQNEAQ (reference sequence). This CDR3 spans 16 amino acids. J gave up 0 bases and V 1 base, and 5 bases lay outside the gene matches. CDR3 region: CASSLVSGTDQETQYF. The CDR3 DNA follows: TGTGCCAGCAGCTTAGTCTCCGGGACAGACCAAGAGACCCAGTACTTC.

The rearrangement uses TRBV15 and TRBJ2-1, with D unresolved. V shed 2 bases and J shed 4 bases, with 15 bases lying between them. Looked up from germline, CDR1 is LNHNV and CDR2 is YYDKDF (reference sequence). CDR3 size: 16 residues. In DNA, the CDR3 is TGTGCCACCAGCAGACAGACGGAAAGGGAATACAATGAGCAGTTCTTC. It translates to CATSRQTEREYNEQFF.

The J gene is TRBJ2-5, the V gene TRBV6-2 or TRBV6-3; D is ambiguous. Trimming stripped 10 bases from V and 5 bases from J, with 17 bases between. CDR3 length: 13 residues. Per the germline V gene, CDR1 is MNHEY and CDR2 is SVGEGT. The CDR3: CATRLHNRETQYF. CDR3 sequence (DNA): TGTGCCACGAGGCTTCATAACCGGGAGACCCAGTACTTC.

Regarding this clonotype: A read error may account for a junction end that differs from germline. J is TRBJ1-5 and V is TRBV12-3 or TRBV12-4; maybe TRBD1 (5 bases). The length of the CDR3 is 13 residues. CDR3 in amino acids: CAGSRVSNQPQHF. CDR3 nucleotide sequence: TGTGCCGGCAGCAGGGTGAGCAATCAGCCCCAGCATTTT.

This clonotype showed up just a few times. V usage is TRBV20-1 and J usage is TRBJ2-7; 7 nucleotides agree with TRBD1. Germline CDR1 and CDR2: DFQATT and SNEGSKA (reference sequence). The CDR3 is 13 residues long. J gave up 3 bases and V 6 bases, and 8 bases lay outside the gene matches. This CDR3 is CSAALGTVYEQYF. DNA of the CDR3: TGCAGTGCGGCGTTAGGGACAGTCTACGAGCAGTACTTC.

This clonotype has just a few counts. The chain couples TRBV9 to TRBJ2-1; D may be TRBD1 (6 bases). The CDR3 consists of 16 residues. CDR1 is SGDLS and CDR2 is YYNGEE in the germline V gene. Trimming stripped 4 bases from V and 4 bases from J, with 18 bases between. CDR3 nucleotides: TGTGCCAGCAGCCCCCAGGGGAACAGTTTATACAATGAGCAGTTCTTC. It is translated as CASSPQGNSLYNEQFF.

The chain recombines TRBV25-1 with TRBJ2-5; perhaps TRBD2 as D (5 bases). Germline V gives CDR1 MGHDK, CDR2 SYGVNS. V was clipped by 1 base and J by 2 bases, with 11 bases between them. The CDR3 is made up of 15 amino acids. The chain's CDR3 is CASSELRGRQETQYF. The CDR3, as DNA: TGTGCCAGCAGTGAATTACGGGGAAGGCAAGAGACCCAGTACTTC.

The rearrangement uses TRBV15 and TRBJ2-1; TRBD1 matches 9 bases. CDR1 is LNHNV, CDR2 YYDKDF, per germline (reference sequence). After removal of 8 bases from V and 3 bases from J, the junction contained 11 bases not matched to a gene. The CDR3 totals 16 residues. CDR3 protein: CATERPGQGFYNEQFF. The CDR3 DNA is TGTGCCACCGAGAGGCCGGGACAGGGTTTCTACAATGAGCAGTTCTTC.

DNA for the CDR3: TGTGCCAGCGTGAACGGGTTACTGAGCGAGCAGTACTTC. Translation gives CASVNGLLSEQYF. V and J are TRBV6-2 or TRBV6-3 and TRBJ2-7; no reliable D call. V lost 8 bases and J 6 bases, leaving 17 bases between the germline ends. In germline, CDR1 is MNHEY, CDR2 SVGEGT. The CDR3 runs 13 residues.

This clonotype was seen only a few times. The CDR3 DNA is TGTGCCAGCAGGCCAGTTAGCGGGGGGGACGGGACCCAGTACTTC. It is translated as CASRPVSGGDGTQYF. The J gene is TRBJ2-5, the V gene TRBV6-5; 11 bases agree with TRBD2. V lost 6 bases to trimming and J lost 7 bases; unmatched junction nucleotides: 10. CDR1 and CDR2 from the germline V gene are MNHEY and SVGAGI. CDR3 length: 15 amino acids.

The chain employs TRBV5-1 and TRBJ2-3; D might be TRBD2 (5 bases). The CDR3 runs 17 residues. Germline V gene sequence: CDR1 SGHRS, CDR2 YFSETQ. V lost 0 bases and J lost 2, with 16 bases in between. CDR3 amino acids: CASSLARAADYTDTQYF. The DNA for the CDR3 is TGCGCCAGCAGCTTGGCAAGGGCAGCGGATTACACAGATACGCAGTATTTT.

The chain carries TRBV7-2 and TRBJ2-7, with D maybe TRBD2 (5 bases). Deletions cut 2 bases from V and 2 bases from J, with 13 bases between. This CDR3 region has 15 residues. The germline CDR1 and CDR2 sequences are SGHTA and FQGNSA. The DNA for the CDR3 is TGTGCCAGCAGCTTATCACGGGGTATTACCTACGAGCAGTACTTC. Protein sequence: CASSLSRGITYEQYF.

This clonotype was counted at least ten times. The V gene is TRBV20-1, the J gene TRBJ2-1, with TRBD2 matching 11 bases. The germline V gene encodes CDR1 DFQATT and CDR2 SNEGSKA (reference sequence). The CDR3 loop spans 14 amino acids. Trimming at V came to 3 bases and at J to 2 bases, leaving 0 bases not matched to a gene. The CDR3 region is CSASSGGAYNEQFF. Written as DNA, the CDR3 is TGCAGTGCTAGTAGCGGGGGGGCCTACAATGAGCAGTTCTTC.

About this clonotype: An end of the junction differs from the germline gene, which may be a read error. The CDR3 loop is CRARAPSGPSYEQYF. CDR3 DNA: TGCAGGGCTAGAGCCCCCAGCGGGCCGTCCTACGAGCAGTACTTC. V usage is TRBV20-1 and J usage is TRBJ2-7; TRBD2 might be the D (6 bases). Germline values: CDR1 DFQATT, CDR2 SNEGSKA (reference sequence). This CDR3 has 15 residues.

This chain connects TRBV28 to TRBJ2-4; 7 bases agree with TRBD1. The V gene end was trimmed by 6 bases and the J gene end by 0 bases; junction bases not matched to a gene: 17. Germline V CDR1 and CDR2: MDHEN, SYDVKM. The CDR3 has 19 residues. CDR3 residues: CASRESLHRGWGAKNIQYF. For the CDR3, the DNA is TGTGCCAGCAGAGAAAGCCTTCACAGGGGTTGGGGAGCCAAAAACATTCAGTACTTC. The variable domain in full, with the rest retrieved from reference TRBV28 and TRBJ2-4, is DVKVTQSSRYLVKRTGEKVFLECVQDMDHENMFWYRQDPGLGLRLIYFSYDVKMKEKGDIPEGYSVSREKKERFSLILESASTNQTSMYLCASRESLHRGWGAKNIQYFGAGTRLSVL.

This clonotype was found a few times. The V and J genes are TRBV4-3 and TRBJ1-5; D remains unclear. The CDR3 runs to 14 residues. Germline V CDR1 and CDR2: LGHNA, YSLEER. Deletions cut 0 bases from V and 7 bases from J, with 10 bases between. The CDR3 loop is CASSQDKSRQPQHF. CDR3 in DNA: TGCGCCAGCAGCCAAGATAAGTCACGGCAGCCCCAGCATTTT.

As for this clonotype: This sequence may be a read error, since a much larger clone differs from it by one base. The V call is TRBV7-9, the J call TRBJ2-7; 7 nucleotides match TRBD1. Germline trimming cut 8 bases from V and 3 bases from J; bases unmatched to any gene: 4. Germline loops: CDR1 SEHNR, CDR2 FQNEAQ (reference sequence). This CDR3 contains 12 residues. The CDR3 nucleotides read TGTGCCAGCGGGGGACAGAACTACGAGCAGTACTTC. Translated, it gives CASGGQNYEQYF.

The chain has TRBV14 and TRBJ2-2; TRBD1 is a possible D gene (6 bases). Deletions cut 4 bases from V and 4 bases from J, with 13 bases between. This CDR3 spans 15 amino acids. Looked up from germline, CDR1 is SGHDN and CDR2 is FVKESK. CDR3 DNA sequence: TGTGCCAGCAGCCGTCCCGGACAGTTCACCGGGGAGCTGTTTTTT. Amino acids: CASSRPGQFTGELFF.

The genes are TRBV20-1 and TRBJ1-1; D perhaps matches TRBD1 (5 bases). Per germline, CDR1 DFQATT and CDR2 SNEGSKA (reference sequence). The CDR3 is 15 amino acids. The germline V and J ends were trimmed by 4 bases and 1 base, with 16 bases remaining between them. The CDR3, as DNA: TGCAGTGCTAAACCGGGACCGTTGAAGAACACTGAAGCTTTCTTT. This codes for CSAKPGPLKNTEAFF.

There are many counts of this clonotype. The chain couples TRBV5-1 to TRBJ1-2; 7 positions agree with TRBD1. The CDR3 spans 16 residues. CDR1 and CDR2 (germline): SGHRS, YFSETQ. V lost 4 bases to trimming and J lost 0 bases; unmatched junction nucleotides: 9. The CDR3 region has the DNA TGCGCCAGCAGCCCGGGTCCGGACAGGCCTAACTATGGCTACACCTTC. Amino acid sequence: CASSPGPDRPNYGYTF.

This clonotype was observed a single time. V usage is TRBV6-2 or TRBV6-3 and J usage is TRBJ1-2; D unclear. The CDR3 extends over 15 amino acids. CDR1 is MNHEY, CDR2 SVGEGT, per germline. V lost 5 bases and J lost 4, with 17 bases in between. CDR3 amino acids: CASSRARDLTYGYTF. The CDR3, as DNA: TGTGCCAGCAGTCGAGCCCGTGACCTCACCTATGGCTACACCTTC.

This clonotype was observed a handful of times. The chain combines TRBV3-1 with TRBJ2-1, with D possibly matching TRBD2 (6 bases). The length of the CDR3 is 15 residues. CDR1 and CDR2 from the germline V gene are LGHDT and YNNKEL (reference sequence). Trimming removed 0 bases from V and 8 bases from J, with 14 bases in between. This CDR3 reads CASSQDRAGWDEQFF. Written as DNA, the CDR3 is TGTGCCAGCAGCCAAGATCGGGCGGGGTGGGATGAGCAGTTCTTC.